This is a list of T cell receptor beta chains from one sample in a study of Graves' ophthalmopathy and Graves' hyperthyroidism. TCRdb analysed the multiplex PCR reads with MiXCR anew, one entry per CDR3 protein. The repertoire holds about 400,000 distinct CDR3 sequences, with 20% to 25% as singletons. Specimen: peripheral blood. The receptors stem from a woman aged 18-29 years with stable Graves' hyperthyroidism. CDR3s include the opening cysteine and the closing phenylalanine or tryptophan. Fields, in order: V gene, D gene, clone size, J gene, CDR3 protein, CDR3 DNA. The D gene is left open where the match is weak. Rows give clone size only sometimes, using once, few, many, or a class for an expanded clone.

>TRBV11-2|-|many|TRBJ1-2
CASSLGLAKAYGYTF
TGTGCCAGCAGCTTAGGTCTGGCCAAAGCATATGGCTACACCTTC
>TRBV6-1|-|once|TRBJ2-5
CASSRLGSQETQYF
TGTGCCAGCAGTCGTCTTGGGAGTCAAGAGACCCAGTACTTC
>TRBV30|-|many|TRBJ1-2
CAWSADGTYGYTF
TGTGCCTGGAGTGCGGACGGCACCTATGGCTACACCTTC
>TRBV4-2|TRBD2|few|TRBJ2-5
CASSQEGGDFAAQYF
TGTGCCAGCAGCCAAGAGGGGGGGGATTTTGCCGCCCAGTACTTC
>TRBV20-1|-|many|TRBJ1-5
CSARVEVGNQPQHF
TGCAGTGCTAGAGTCGAAGTGGGCAATCAGCCCCAGCATTTT
>TRBV28|-|many|TRBJ2-5
CASSLIRGEETQYF
TGTGCCAGCAGTTTAATCCGGGGCGAAGAGACCCAGTACTTC
>TRBV12-3/TRBV12-4|-|-|TRBJ1-1
CGSGIGTEAFF
TGTGGGTCAGGGATAGGGACTGAAGCTTTCTTT
>TRBV7-8|-|many|TRBJ2-7
CASSLGVLSEQYF
TGTGCCAGCAGCTTAGGGGTTTTGAGCGAGCAGTACTTC
>TRBV3-1|TRBD1|-|TRBJ1-1
CASSQGTGVNTEAFF
TGTGCCAGCAGCCAAGGGACAGGGGTGAACACTGAAGCTTTCTTT
>TRBV30|TRBD1|many|TRBJ1-1
CAWSPQGAAFF
TGTGCCTGGAGTCCACAGGGGGCAGCTTTCTTT
>TRBV6-1|TRBD2|many|TRBJ2-7
CASTRSGTGEQYF
TGTGCCAGCACTCGAAGCGGGACGGGCGAGCAGTACTTC
>TRBV29-1|-|many|TRBJ1-2
CSVTATANYGYTF
TGCAGCGTAACAGCCACAGCTAACTATGGCTACACCTTC
>TRBV12-3/TRBV12-4|-|many|TRBJ1-5
CASSTEKGGDQPQHF
TGTGCCAGCAGTACGGAAAAGGGGGGGGATCAGCCCCAGCATTTT
>TRBV7-2|-|-|TRBJ1-2
CASSSTVLYGYTF
TGTGCCAGCAGCTCGACAGTACTCTATGGCTACACCTTC
>TRBV20-1|-|many|TRBJ2-4
CSAQLPPLHQFRIKYF
TGCAGTGCCCAACTCCCACCACTTCATCAGTTTCGCATTAAGTACTTC
>TRBV5-1|-|many|TRBJ2-4
CASTVGPRENIQYF
TGCGCCAGCACAGTCGGCCCGAGGGAAAACATTCAGTACTTC
>TRBV6-2/TRBV6-3|TRBD2|-|TRBJ2-2
CASSTPTGTSGRGSTGELFF
TGTGCCAGCAGTACTCCGACCGGGACTAGCGGGAGGGGGAGCACCGGGGAGCTGTTTTTT
>TRBV12-3/TRBV12-4|-|-|TRBJ1-6
CASSLSFSPLHF
TGTGCCAGCAGTTTATCGTTTTCACCCCTCCACTTT
>TRBV18|TRBD1|many|TRBJ2-7
CASSSSGQGGEEQYF
TGTGCCAGCTCATCTTCGGGACAGGGGGGGGAGGAGCAGTACTTC
>TRBV12-3/TRBV12-4|-|-|TRBJ2-3
CASSLWVRDGSTDTQYF
TGTGCCAGCAGTTTATGGGTTCGGGACGGGAGCACAGATACGCAGTATTTT
>TRBV19|-|many|TRBJ1-5
CASSPWLGPINQPQHF
TGTGCCAGTAGTCCTTGGCTGGGGCCGATCAATCAGCCCCAGCATTTT
>TRBV18|-|few|TRBJ2-7
CASSPANQGGGEQYF
TGTGCCAGCTCACCCGCTAATCAGGGGGGTGGCGAGCAGTACTTC
>TRBV12-3/TRBV12-4|TRBD1|-|TRBJ1-3
CASSSLGQHSGNTIYF
TGTGCCAGCAGTTCGCTGGGACAGCACTCTGGAAACACCATATATTTT
>TRBV25-1|TRBD2|many|TRBJ2-5
CASSGGLDRPSPQETQYF
TGTGCCAGCAGTGGGGGACTAGATCGACCCTCGCCCCAAGAGACCCAGTACTTC
>TRBV10-2|-|many|TRBJ1-2
CASSESGVRGYTF
TGCGCCAGCAGTGAGTCCGGGGTGCGAGGCTACACCTTC
>TRBV7-8|-|many|TRBJ2-4
CASGVGGAKNIQYF
TGTGCCAGCGGGGTAGGGGGAGCCAAAAACATTCAGTACTTC
>TRBV20-1|-|many|TRBJ1-2
CSDNYGYTF
TGCAGTGATAACTATGGCTACACCTTC
>TRBV18|-|-|TRBJ1-5
CASTETPYSNQPQHF
TGTGCCAGCACTGAGACACCTTATAGCAATCAGCCCCAGCATTTT
>TRBV28|TRBD2|many|TRBJ2-7
CASSLLAGEAYEQYF
TGTGCCAGCAGTTTACTAGCGGGAGAAGCCTACGAGCAGTACTTC
>TRBV28|-|-|TRBJ2-7
CASRRGFGEQYF
TGTGCCAGCAGACGGGGGTTTGGCGAGCAGTACTTC
>TRBV11-2|-|many|TRBJ2-2
CASSLVGQPGTGELFF
TGTGCCAGCAGCTTAGTTGGGCAACCCGGCACCGGGGAGCTGTTTTTT
>TRBV11-2|-|many|TRBJ2-5
CASSLGFRGRETQYF
TGTGCCAGCAGCTTAGGGTTTAGGGGACGAGAGACCCAGTACTTC
>TRBV6-1|TRBD2|many|TRBJ2-5
CASSTPDGGRARKTQYF
TGTGCCAGCAGTACCCCGGATGGTGGGAGGGCCAGAAAGACCCAGTACTTC
>TRBV29-1|TRBD1|many|TRBJ1-2
CSAPGQLDGYTF
TGCAGCGCTCCGGGACAGTTAGATGGCTACACCTTC
>TRBV12-3/TRBV12-4|-|many|TRBJ2-7
CASSLYVYEQYF
TGTGCCAGCAGTTTATACGTCTACGAGCAGTACTTC
>TRBV18|-|-|TRBJ2-2
CASSLTGARDTGELFF
TGTGCCAGCTCACTGACAGGCGCCAGGGACACCGGGGAGCTGTTTTTT
>TRBV6-1|TRBD1|-|TRBJ2-5
CASSPTGQASQETQYF
TGTGCCAGCAGTCCGACAGGGCAGGCATCCCAAGAGACCCAGTACTTC
>TRBV6-5|-|-|TRBJ1-1
CASSYRGRDGTEAFF
TGTGCCAGCAGTTACAGAGGCAGGGACGGCACTGAAGCTTTCTTT
>TRBV29-1|-|-|TRBJ1-1
CSVERSGTEAFF
TGCAGCGTAGAAAGGAGTGGCACTGAAGCTTTCTTT
>TRBV6-1|-|few|TRBJ2-1
CASIVYPAKGGNEKFF
TGTGCCAGCATCGTCTACCCTGCCAAGGGGGGTAATGAGAAGTTCTTC
>TRBV29-1|TRBD1|-|TRBJ2-2
CSVAPNRGAGELFF
TGCAGCGTGGCCCCGAACAGGGGCGCCGGGGAGCTGTTTTTT
>TRBV12-3/TRBV12-4|TRBD1|many|TRBJ2-7
CASSWGDRGPYEQYF
TGTGCCAGCAGCTGGGGGGACAGGGGCCCCTACGAGCAGTACTTC
>TRBV7-8|TRBD2|many|TRBJ2-2
CASSSSFAGSGTTGELFF
TGTGCCAGCAGCTCATCCTTCGCTGGTAGCGGGACCACCGGGGAGCTGTTTTTT
>TRBV6-1|-|many|TRBJ1-2
CASSERLPGGGNYGYTF
TGTGCCAGCAGTGAACGCCTGCCGGGGGGGGGTAACTATGGCTACACCTTC
>TRBV20-1|TRBD2|many|TRBJ2-7
CSVPGTSIYEQYF
TGCAGTGTCCCCGGGACTAGTATCTACGAGCAGTACTTC
>TRBV20-1|-|many|TRBJ2-5
CSATPGLGGETQYF
TGCAGTGCTACCCCGGGACTCGGAGGAGAGACCCAGTACTTC
>TRBV12-3/TRBV12-4|-|many|TRBJ2-2
CASRPGAGELFF
TGTGCCAGCAGGCCCGGCGCCGGGGAGCTGTTTTTT
>TRBV6-5|-|few|TRBJ2-7
CASRSSDSSYEQYF
TGTGCCAGCAGATCCTCGGACAGTTCCTACGAGCAGTACTTC